This is a list of T cell receptor beta chains from one sample in a study of blood T cell repertoires in COVID-19. The table came from immunoSEQ multiplex PCR; TCRdb's copy has only in-frame clones and leaves some out. The sample has fewer than 300,000 clones; 83% are singletons. The specimen was peripheral blood. All receptors derive from a woman between 45 and 60 years old who had recovered from COVID-19. Both conserved end residues are part of each CDR3. The D gene is left open where the match is weak. Rows may omit the clone size; those that give it use once, few, many or a size class.

J gene: TRBJ1-1
clone size: many
D gene: TRBD1
V gene: TRBV19
CDR3 protein: CASSRTGVNTEAFF
CDR3 DNA: TGTGCCAGTAGTAGAACAGGGGTGAACACTGAAGCTTTCTTT

J gene: TRBJ1-5
clone size: -
D gene: -
V gene: TRBV7-2
CDR3 protein: CASSQTISNQPQHF
CDR3 DNA: TGTGCCAGCAGCCAGACAATTAGCAATCAGCCCCAGCATTTT

J gene: TRBJ1-5
clone size: -
D gene: -
V gene: TRBV2
CDR3 protein: CASTSYNQPQHF
CDR3 DNA: TGTGCCAGCACTTCCTACAATCAGCCCCAGCATTTT

J gene: TRBJ2-7
clone size: once
D gene: TRBD1
V gene: TRBV6-2/TRBV6-3
CDR3 protein: CASSYAPWTGGNFYEQYF
CDR3 DNA: TGTGCCAGCAGTTACGCCCCGTGGACAGGGGGAAATTTCTACGAGCAGTACTTC

J gene: TRBJ2-7
clone size: -
D gene: -
V gene: TRBV7-2
CDR3 protein: CASSLRVYEQYF
CDR3 DNA: TGTGCCAGCAGCTTACGGGTCTACGAGCAGTACTTC

J gene: TRBJ1-3
clone size: -
D gene: -
V gene: TRBV6-5
CDR3 protein: CASSYGRSLSGNTIYF
CDR3 DNA: TGTGCCAGCAGTTACGGTAGAAGCCTCTCTGGAAACACCATATATTTT

J gene: TRBJ2-1
clone size: once
D gene: TRBD2
V gene: TRBV19
CDR3 protein: CASIGGGRARREQFF
CDR3 DNA: TGTGCCAGTATAGGAGGAGGGAGGGCCCGGAGGGAGCAGTTCTTC

J gene: TRBJ1-1
clone size: -
D gene: TRBD1
V gene: TRBV5-4
CDR3 protein: CASSPRQGDTEAFF
CDR3 DNA: TGTGCCAGCAGCCCGCGACAGGGGGACACTGAAGCTTTCTTT

J gene: TRBJ2-3
clone size: -
D gene: TRBD1
V gene: TRBV10-3
CDR3 protein: CAISDRRQGNTDTQYF
CDR3 DNA: TGTGCCATCAGCGACCGGAGACAGGGAAACACAGATACGCAGTATTTT

J gene: TRBJ1-1
clone size: -
D gene: -
V gene: TRBV25-1
CDR3 protein: CASSEIGAGRILNTEAFF
CDR3 DNA: TGTGCCAGCAGTGAAATTGGCGCGGGAAGGATCCTGAACACTGAAGCTTTCTTT